The clone carrying this T cell receptor beta chain was seen a handful of times. The data derive from a study of technical replicates of blood from several donors. CDR3 length equals 13 residues. The V end lost 7 bases, the J end lost 3 bases, and 14 bases lay between the germline ends. In germline, CDR1 is SGHKS, CDR2 YYEKEE (reference sequence). Produced via immunoSEQ multiplex PCR; TCRdb's table is partial and in-frame only. The table records about 64,000 clones, less than 90% of them present only once. The source of this sequence is a human donor in good health. Some clones in this sample may be carry-over from other donors' samples. This rearrangement joins TRBV5-5 to TRBJ2-7; perhaps TRBD2 as D (6 bases). Sample: PBMCs. The CDR3 nucleotides are TGTGCCAGCGGGGGGTCCCCAGGCTACGAGCAGTACTTC. Translation: CASGGSPGYEQYF.